This TCR beta chain was found in a study of patients and donors after allogeneic stem cell transplantation. The germline CDR1 and CDR2 sequences are LGHNA and YNFKEQ. The CDR3 runs to 12 residues. Trimming removed 3 bases at V and 6 bases at J, with 9 bases between. From the RT-PCR reads, TCRdb called clonotypes with MiXCR, one entry per CDR3 protein. The table has roughly 880,000 distinct CDR3 sequences, over 15% seen once. This chain uses TRBV4-2 with TRBJ2-7; maybe TRBD2 (5 bases). The clonotype originates from a human donor who was either an allogeneic HSCT recipient or a stem cell or donor lymphocyte infusion donor (not recorded which). It is not recorded whose cells these are; they may come from a transplant donor. Input material: blood, either unsorted or a sorted T cell fraction (not recorded which). For the CDR3, the DNA is TGTGCCAGCAGCCAGCGAGAGGGCGAGCAGTACTTC. Translating gives CASSQREGEQYF.